The rows below give T cell receptor beta chains drawn from one sample of a study of blood T cell repertoires in COVID-19. Assay used: immunoSEQ multiplex PCR; TCRdb lists only in-frame clones, some missing. The sample lists approximately 120,000 clones; about 90% were seen once. Sequenced sample: peripheral blood. Every receptor here comes from a woman aged 45-65 years who had recovered from COVID-19. CDR3s include the opening cysteine and the closing phenylalanine or tryptophan. The order of the fields is clone size, J gene, CDR3 length, D gene, V gene, CDR3 protein, CDR3 DNA. D genes are given only for firm matches. The size entry is marked missing in some rows and otherwise reads once, few, many or a size class.

size: NA
J: TRBJ2-5
length: 14
D: TRBD2
V: TRBV14
CDR3: CATGGSGRKETQYF
DNA: TGTGCCACCGGAGGGAGCGGGAGAAAAGAGACCCAGTACTTC

size: few
J: TRBJ1-1
length: 13
D: NA
V: TRBV6-1
CDR3: CASSEQGLTEAFF
DNA: TGTGCCAGCAGTGAACAGGGTCTCACTGAAGCTTTCTTT

size: NA
J: TRBJ2-2
length: 15
D: TRBD1
V: TRBV6-5
CDR3: CASSKQGVNTGELFF
DNA: TGTGCCAGCAGTAAACAGGGGGTCAACACCGGGGAGCTGTTTTTT

size: NA
J: TRBJ1-2
length: 13
D: NA
V: TRBV6-4
CDR3: CASSDLQGYGYTF
DNA: TGTGCCAGCAGTGACTTACAGGGCTATGGCTACACCTTC

size: NA
J: TRBJ2-2
length: 15
D: NA
V: TRBV7-2
CDR3: CASSFSGVGTGELFF
DNA: TGTGCCAGCAGCTTTTCGGGGGTCGGCACCGGGGAGCTGTTTTTT

size: NA
J: TRBJ2-2
length: 15
D: NA
V: TRBV5-6
CDR3: CASSWRVTNTGELFF
DNA: TGTGCCAGCAGCTGGAGGGTAACGAACACCGGGGAGCTGTTTTTT

size: once
J: TRBJ2-7
length: 13
D: NA
V: TRBV5-1
CDR3: CASSQGSSYEQYF
DNA: TGCGCCAGCAGCCAGGGGAGCTCCTACGAGCAGTACTTC

size: NA
J: TRBJ2-3
length: 12
D: NA
V: TRBV9
CDR3: CASSVDQDTQYF
DNA: TGTGCCAGCAGCGTAGACCAGGATACGCAGTATTTT

size: NA
J: TRBJ2-1
length: 13
D: TRBD2
V: TRBV7-7
CDR3: CASSPGLAAEQFF
DNA: TGTGCCAGCAGCCCGGGACTAGCGGCCGAGCAGTTCTTC

size: NA
J: TRBJ2-7
length: 12
D: NA
V: TRBV28
CDR3: CASSLTYERQYF
DNA: TGTGCCAGCAGTCTAACCTACGAAAGGCAGTACTTC

size: NA
J: TRBJ2-1
length: 15
D: TRBD2
V: TRBV10-2
CDR3: CASRMTSGTLEEQFF
DNA: TGCGCCAGCAGAATGACTAGCGGGACCCTGGAGGAGCAGTTCTTC

size: NA
J: TRBJ1-1
length: 11
D: NA
V: TRBV6-6
CDR3: CASSYQTEAFF
DNA: TGTGCCAGCAGTTACCAGACTGAAGCTTTCTTT

size: NA
J: TRBJ1-4
length: 15
D: TRBD1
V: TRBV2
CDR3: CASSRQGAANEKLFF
DNA: TGTGCCAGCAGTCGGCAGGGGGCGGCTAATGAAAAACTGTTTTTT

size: NA
J: TRBJ1-1
length: 12
D: TRBD1
V: TRBV3-1/TRBV3-2
CDR3: CASSQAQGTAFF
DNA: TGTGCCAGCAGCCAAGCACAGGGGACAGCTTTCTTT

size: NA
J: TRBJ2-5
length: 17
D: TRBD2
V: TRBV27
CDR3: CASSLPRTSGGEETQYF
DNA: TGTGCCAGCAGTCTCCCCAGGACTAGCGGGGGGGAAGAGACCCAGTACTTC

size: NA
J: TRBJ2-5
length: 12
D: NA
V: TRBV10-2
CDR3: CASSDRKETQYF
DNA: TGCGCCAGCAGTGACAGAAAAGAGACCCAGTACTTC

size: NA
J: TRBJ1-1
length: 13
D: NA
V: TRBV12-3/TRBV12-4
CDR3: CASRGRQKIEAFF
DNA: TGTGCCAGCCGAGGGCGGCAAAAGATAGAAGCTTTCTTT

size: NA
J: TRBJ1-2
length: 13
D: TRBD1
V: TRBV11-3
CDR3: CASSLATGYGYTF
DNA: TGTGCCAGCAGCTTAGCGACAGGGTACGGCTACACCTTC

size: NA
J: TRBJ2-1
length: 14
D: TRBD2
V: TRBV11-2
CDR3: CASRLAGGYNEQFF
DNA: TGTGCCAGCAGACTAGCGGGAGGATACAATGAGCAGTTCTTC

size: once
J: TRBJ1-1
length: 16
D: NA
V: TRBV4-1
CDR3: CASSPLPTVSNTEAFF
DNA: TGCGCCAGCAGCCCCCTCCCGACAGTCTCCAACACTGAAGCTTTCTTT

size: NA
J: TRBJ2-3
length: 14
D: TRBD2
V: TRBV6-2/TRBV6-3
CDR3: CASSREALRNTQYF
DNA: TGTGCCAGCAGCCGGGAGGCCCTCCGGAATACGCAGTATTTT

size: NA
J: TRBJ2-1
length: 15
D: TRBD2
V: TRBV9
CDR3: CASSVTGGIYNEQFF
DNA: TGTGCCAGCAGCGTAACGGGAGGGATCTACAATGAGCAGTTCTTC

size: NA
J: TRBJ2-1
length: 14
D: TRBD2
V: TRBV30
CDR3: CAWQTSGALNEQFF
DNA: TGTGCCTGGCAAACTAGCGGGGCCTTAAATGAGCAGTTCTTC

size: few
J: TRBJ2-7
length: 14
D: TRBD2
V: TRBV5-4
CDR3: CASSLGLAGDEQYF
DNA: TGTGCCAGCAGCTTGGGTTTAGCGGGAGACGAGCAGTACTTC

size: NA
J: TRBJ1-3
length: 15
D: NA
V: TRBV13
CDR3: CASSLRTSSGNTIYF
DNA: TGTGCCAGCAGCCTCCGAACGAGCTCTGGAAACACCATATATTTT

size: NA
J: TRBJ2-5
length: 14
D: TRBD1
V: TRBV11-3
CDR3: CASSPRDSKETQYF
DNA: TGTGCCAGCAGTCCCCGGGACAGCAAAGAGACCCAGTACTTC

size: NA
J: TRBJ2-1
length: 15
D: TRBD2
V: TRBV5-1
CDR3: CASSLGLASHNEQFF
DNA: TGCGCCAGCAGCTTGGGACTAGCGTCCCACAATGAGCAGTTCTTC

size: NA
J: TRBJ1-2
length: 15
D: TRBD1
V: TRBV6-9
CDR3: CASSYRRDRFMATTF
DNA: TGTGCCAGCAGCTACCGACGGGACAGATTTATGGCTACAACCTTC

size: NA
J: TRBJ2-2
length: 17
D: TRBD2
V: TRBV15
CDR3: CATSRGGTSGTAGELFF
DNA: TGTGCCACCAGCAGGGGGGGAACTAGCGGGACCGCCGGGGAGCTGTTTTTT

size: NA
J: TRBJ2-5
length: 14
D: TRBD1
V: TRBV6-5
CDR3: CASRFKTGWETQYF
DNA: TGTGCCAGCAGATTCAAGACAGGGTGGGAGACCCAGTACTTC

size: NA
J: TRBJ2-7
length: 15
D: TRBD1
V: TRBV19
CDR3: CASSNYRGNLHEQYF
DNA: TGTGCCAGTAGTAATTACAGGGGGAATTTACACGAGCAGTACTTC

size: NA
J: TRBJ2-2
length: 14
D: NA
V: TRBV10-1
CDR3: CASSVGRNTGELFF
DNA: TGCGCCAGCAGTGTGGGGCGGAACACCGGGGAGCTGTTTTTT

size: once
J: TRBJ2-1
length: 16
D: NA
V: TRBV6-4
CDR3: CASSEGGRRVRNEQFF
DNA: TGTGCCAGCAGTGAGGGCGGGCGACGAGTTAGGAATGAGCAGTTCTTC

size: NA
J: TRBJ2-4
length: 17
D: TRBD2
V: TRBV5-1
CDR3: CASSPRTTGGGWDIQYF
DNA: TGCGCCAGCAGCCCACGAACGACGGGAGGAGGGTGGGACATTCAGTACTTC

size: NA
J: TRBJ2-7
length: 15
D: NA
V: TRBV15
CDR3: CATSREAGLPYEQYF
DNA: TGTGCCACCAGCAGAGAGGCAGGGCTCCCCTACGAGCAGTACTTC

size: NA
J: TRBJ1-1
length: 14
D: NA
V: TRBV29-1
CDR3: CSVDGAGGSAGAFF
DNA: TGCAGCGTTGACGGTGCCGGAGGCTCCGCCGGGGCTTTCTTT

size: many
J: TRBJ1-2
length: 15
D: TRBD1
V: TRBV12-5
CDR3: CASGFGDTGGYGYTF
DNA: TGTGCTAGTGGTTTTGGGGATACAGGGGGCTATGGCTACACCTTC

size: NA
J: TRBJ2-4
length: 16
D: NA
V: TRBV21-1
CDR3: CASSNPGEGAKNIQYF
DNA: TGTGCCAGCAGCAACCCCGGGGAGGGGGCCAAAAACATTCAGTACTTC

size: NA
J: TRBJ2-7
length: 14
D: TRBD1
V: TRBV6-2/TRBV6-3
CDR3: CASSLGQGENEQYF
DNA: TGTGCCAGCAGTTTGGGACAGGGAGAAAACGAGCAGTACTTC

size: NA
J: TRBJ2-7
length: 16
D: NA
V: TRBV7-8
CDR3: CASSFFLGSGSYEQYF
DNA: TGTGCCAGCAGCTTTTTTCTCGGTAGCGGCAGCTACGAGCAGTACTTC

size: NA
J: TRBJ1-3
length: 14
D: NA
V: TRBV10-3
CDR3: CAINDQGSGNTIYF
DNA: TGTGCCATCAACGACCAGGGATCTGGAAACACCATATATTTT

size: NA
J: TRBJ1-1
length: 15
D: TRBD1
V: TRBV6-6
CDR3: CASTDRAGMNTEAFF
DNA: TGTGCCAGCACTGACAGGGCGGGGATGAACACTGAAGCTTTCTTT